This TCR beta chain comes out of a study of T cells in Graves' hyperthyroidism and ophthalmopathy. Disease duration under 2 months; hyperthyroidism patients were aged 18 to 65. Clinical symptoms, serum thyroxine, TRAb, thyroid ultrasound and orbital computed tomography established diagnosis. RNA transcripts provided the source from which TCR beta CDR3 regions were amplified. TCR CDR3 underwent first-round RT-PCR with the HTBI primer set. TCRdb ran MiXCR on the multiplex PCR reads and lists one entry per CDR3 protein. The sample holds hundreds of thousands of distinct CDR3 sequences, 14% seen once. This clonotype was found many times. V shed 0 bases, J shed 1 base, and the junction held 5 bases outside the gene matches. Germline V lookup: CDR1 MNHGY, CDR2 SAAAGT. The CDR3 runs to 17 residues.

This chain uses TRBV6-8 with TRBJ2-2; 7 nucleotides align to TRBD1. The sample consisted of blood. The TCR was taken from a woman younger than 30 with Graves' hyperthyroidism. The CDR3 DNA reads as TGTGCCAGCAGTTACTCGGGTGGACAGGAGAACACCGGGGAGCTGTTTTTT. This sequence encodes CASSYSGGQENTGELFF.